The 5 T cell receptor beta chains below come from one sample, sequenced in a study of T-cell reconstitution after alpha-beta-depleted transplantation in children. Unique molecular identifiers tagged the TCRbeta library. TCRdb ran MiXCR on the PCR reads and lists one entry per CDR3 protein. Of more than 550,000 distinct CDR3 sequences listed, over 9.5% are singletons. The starting material was PBMCs from the stem cell graft donor, obtained from the stem cell graft. The receptors originated from a human donor who donated a stem cell graft to a child with acute myeloid leukemia.

This clonotype occurred many times. The chain has TRBV7-3 and TRBJ2-1, with TRBD2 as a possible D gene (6 bases). This CDR3 is 15 amino acids long. Trimming shortened V by 5 bases and J by 5 bases, and 16 bases separated the two germline ends. Germline-derived CDR1 and CDR2 are SGHTA and FQGTGA. The CDR3 region is CASSPTGLPNNEQFF. The CDR3 coding sequence is TGTGCCAGCAGCCCTACGGGACTGCCAAACAATGAGCAGTTCTTC.

J is TRBJ1-1 and V is TRBV5-8, with 8 bases fitting TRBD1. J gave up 7 bases and V 0 bases, and 5 bases lay outside the gene matches. Germline V CDR1 and CDR2: SGHTS, YDEGEE. This CDR3 is 14 amino acids long. In DNA form, the CDR3 reads TGTGCCAGCAGCTTGGGTGGGACAGGAGATGAAGCTTTCTTT. This translates into CASSLGGTGDEAFF.

This clonotype has just a few counts. This chain links TRBV29-1 with TRBJ1-2; D possibly corresponds to TRBD1 (5 bases). Looked up from germline, CDR1 is SQVTM and CDR2 is ANQGSEA. V lost 4 bases to trimming and J lost 5 bases, with 17 bases between them. The CDR3 sequence is 14 residues long. CDR3 DNA sequence: TGCAGCGTTGCGGGAGCCCAGGGAATATATGGCTACACCTTC. It codes for CSVAGAQGIYGYTF. Full variable domain (missing parts from reference TRBV29-1 and TRBJ1-2): SAVISQKPSRDICQRGTSLTIQCQVDSQVTMMFWYRQQPGQSLTLIATANQGSEATYESGFVIDKFPISRPNLTFSTLTVSNMSPEDSSIYLCSVAGAQGIYGYTFGSGTRLTVV.

This clonotype showed up many times. The rearrangement joins TRBV3-1 to TRBJ2-6, with D possibly TRBD2 on 5 matching bases. Trimming shortened V by 3 bases and J by 2 bases, and 14 bases separated the two germline ends. The CDR3 is 17 residues long. CDR1 and CDR2 (germline): LGHDT, YNNKEL (reference sequence). CDR3 region: CASSQKRTGAGANVLTF. DNA of the CDR3: TGTGCCAGCAGCCAGAAAAGAACCGGGGCTGGGGCCAACGTCCTGACTTTC.

This clonotype was found a few times. The gene calls are TRBV4-3 and TRBJ2-7; D is uncertain. Germline CDR1 and CDR2: LGHNA and YSLEER. The ends were cut back, 1 base at V and 6 bases at J, with 10 bases in the middle. The CDR3 length is 13 residues. The CDR3 here is CASSQGHLGEQYF. Written as DNA, the CDR3 is TGCGCCAGCAGCCAAGGACACCTTGGCGAGCAGTACTTC.